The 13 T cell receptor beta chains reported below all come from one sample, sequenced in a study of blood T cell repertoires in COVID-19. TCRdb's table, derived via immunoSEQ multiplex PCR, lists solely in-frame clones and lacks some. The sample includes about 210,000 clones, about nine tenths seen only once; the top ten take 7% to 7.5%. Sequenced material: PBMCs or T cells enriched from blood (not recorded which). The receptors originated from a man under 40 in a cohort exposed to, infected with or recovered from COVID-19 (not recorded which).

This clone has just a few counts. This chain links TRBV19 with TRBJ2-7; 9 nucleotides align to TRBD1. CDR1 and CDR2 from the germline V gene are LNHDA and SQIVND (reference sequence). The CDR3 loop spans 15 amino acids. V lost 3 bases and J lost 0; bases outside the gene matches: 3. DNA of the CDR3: TGTGCCAGTAGTATTGGGACAGGGAGCTCCTACGAGCAGTACTTC. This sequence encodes CASSIGTGSSYEQYF.

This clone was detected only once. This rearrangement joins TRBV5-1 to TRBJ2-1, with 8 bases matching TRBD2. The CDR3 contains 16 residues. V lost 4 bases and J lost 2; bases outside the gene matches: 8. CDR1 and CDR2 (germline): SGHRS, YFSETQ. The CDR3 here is CASSPFTGGPYNEQFF. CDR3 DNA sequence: TGCGCCAGCAGCCCCTTTACGGGAGGGCCCTACAATGAGCAGTTCTTC. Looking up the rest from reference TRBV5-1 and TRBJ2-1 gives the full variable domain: KAGVTQTPRYLIKTRGQQVTLSCSPISGHRSVSWYQQTPGQGLQFLFEYFSETQRNKGNFPGRFSGRQFSNSRSEMNVSTLELGDSALYLCASSPFTGGPYNEQFFGPGTRLTVL.

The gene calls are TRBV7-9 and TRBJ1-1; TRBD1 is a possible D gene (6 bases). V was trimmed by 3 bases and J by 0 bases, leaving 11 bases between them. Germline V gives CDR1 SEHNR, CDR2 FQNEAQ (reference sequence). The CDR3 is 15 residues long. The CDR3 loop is CASSLIGQMNTEAFF. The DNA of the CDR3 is TGTGCCAGCAGCTTGATAGGACAGATGAACACTGAAGCTTTCTTT.

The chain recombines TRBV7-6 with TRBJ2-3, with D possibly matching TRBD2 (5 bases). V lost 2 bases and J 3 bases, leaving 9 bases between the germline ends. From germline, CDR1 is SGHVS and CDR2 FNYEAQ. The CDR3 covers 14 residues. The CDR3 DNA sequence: TGTGCCAGCAGCTTACTCGGGGAAACAGATACGCAGTATTTT. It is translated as CASSLLGETDTQYF.

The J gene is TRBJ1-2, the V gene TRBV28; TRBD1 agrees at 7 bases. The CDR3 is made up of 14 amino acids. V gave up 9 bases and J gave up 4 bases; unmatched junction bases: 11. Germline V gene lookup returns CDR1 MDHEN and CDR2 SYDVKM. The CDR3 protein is CASRRQGGVYGYTF. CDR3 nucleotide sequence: TGTGCCAGTCGAAGGCAGGGGGGCGTCTATGGCTACACCTTC.

The CDR3 reads CASSFWGAGANVLTF. The CDR3 DNA follows: TGTGCCAGCAGCTTTTGGGGGGCTGGGGCCAACGTCCTGACTTTC. The chain recombines TRBV7-2 with TRBJ2-6, with a weak D call TRBD2 (6 bases). Germline V CDR1 and CDR2: SGHTA, FQGNSA. Trimming took off 3 bases at V and 2 bases at J, with 8 bases between the two ends. The CDR3 has 15 amino acids.

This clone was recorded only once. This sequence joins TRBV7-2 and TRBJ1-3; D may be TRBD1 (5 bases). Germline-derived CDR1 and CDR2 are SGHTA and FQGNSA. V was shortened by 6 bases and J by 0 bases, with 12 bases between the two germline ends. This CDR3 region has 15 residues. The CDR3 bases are TGTGCCAGCAGGGGGACTCCGAGCTCTGGAAACACCATATATTTT. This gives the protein CASRGTPSSGNTIYF.

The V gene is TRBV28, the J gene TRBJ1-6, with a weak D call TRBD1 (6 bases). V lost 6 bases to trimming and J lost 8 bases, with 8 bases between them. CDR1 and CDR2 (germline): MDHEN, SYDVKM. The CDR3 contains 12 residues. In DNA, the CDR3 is TGTGCCAGCAGCTCAGGGGATTCACCCCTCCACTTT. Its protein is CASSSGDSPLHF.

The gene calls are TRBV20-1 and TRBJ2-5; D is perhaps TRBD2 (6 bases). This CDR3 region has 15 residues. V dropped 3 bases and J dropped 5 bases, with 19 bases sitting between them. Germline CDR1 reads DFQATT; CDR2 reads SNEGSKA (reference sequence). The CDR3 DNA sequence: TGCAGTGCTAGTGGGACTCACTCCCTAAGGGAGACCCAGTACTTC. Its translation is CSASGTHSLRETQYF.

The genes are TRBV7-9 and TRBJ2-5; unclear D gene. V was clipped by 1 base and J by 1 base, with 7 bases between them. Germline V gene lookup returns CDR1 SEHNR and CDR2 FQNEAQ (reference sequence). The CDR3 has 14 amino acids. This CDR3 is CASSLGAGQETQYF. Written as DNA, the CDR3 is TGTGCCAGCAGCTTAGGGGCAGGCCAAGAGACCCAGTACTTC.

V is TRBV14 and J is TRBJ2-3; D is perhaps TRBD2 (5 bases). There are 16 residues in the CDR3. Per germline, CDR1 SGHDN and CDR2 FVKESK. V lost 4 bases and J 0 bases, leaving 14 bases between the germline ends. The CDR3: CASSRRLPVSTDTQYF. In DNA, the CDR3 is TGTGCCAGCAGCCGCCGACTACCCGTAAGCACAGATACGCAGTATTTT.

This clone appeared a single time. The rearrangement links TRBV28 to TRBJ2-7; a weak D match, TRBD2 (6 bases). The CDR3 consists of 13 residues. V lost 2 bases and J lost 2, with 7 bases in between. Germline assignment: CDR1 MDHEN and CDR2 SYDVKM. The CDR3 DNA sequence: TGTGCCAGCAGTTTAGGCGGGACCTACGAGCAGTACTTC. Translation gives CASSLGGTYEQYF.

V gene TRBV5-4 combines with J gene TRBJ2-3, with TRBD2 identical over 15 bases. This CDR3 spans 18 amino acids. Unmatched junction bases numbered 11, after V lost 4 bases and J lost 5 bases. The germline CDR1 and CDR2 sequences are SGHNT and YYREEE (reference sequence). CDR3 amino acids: CASSGKRTSGRAVDTQYF. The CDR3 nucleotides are TGTGCCAGCAGCGGGAAGAGGACTAGCGGGAGGGCTGTAGATACGCAGTATTTT.